One and the same sample provided the 22 T cell receptor beta chains below, sequenced in a study of human T cells and chemical hapten exposure. The time point is: pre-sensitization, week 0. Treatment specified: therapeutic diphenylcyclopropenone sensitization with weekly scalp DPC. TCRdb redid the calling of the RACE reads with MiXCR, one entry per CDR3 protein. Here the sample spans a few hundred thousand distinct CDR3 sequences, 7.7% being singletons. The starting material was whole blood, obtained in connection with sensitization to the hapten diphenylcyclopropenone (DPC). The receptors stem from a man between 18 and 29 years old with alopecia areata. Some clones in this sample may be carry-over from other donors' samples.

This clonotype was observed many times. The gene calls are TRBV7-9 and TRBJ2-7; D is unresolved. Germline V gene lookup returns CDR1 SEHNR and CDR2 FQNEAQ (reference sequence). V was cut by 7 bases and J by 3 bases, with 19 bases left in between. This CDR3 region has 15 residues. The CDR3 bases are TGTGCCAGCAACATCATCGGACGGCCCTTCTACGAGCAGTACGTC. Amino acids: CASNIIGRPFYEQYV.

This clonotype was found once. The rearrangement joins TRBV3-1 to TRBJ1-2, with a possible D match to TRBD1 (6 bases). The CDR3 covers 16 residues. Germline V gives CDR1 LGHDT, CDR2 YNNKEL (reference sequence). V lost 0 bases, J lost 4 bases, and 15 bases lay in between. CDR3 nucleotide sequence: TGTGCCAGCAGCCAAGATGGAGGGGGGCAGGTCTATGGCTACACCTTC. Protein product: CASSQDGGGQVYGYTF.

This clonotype was seen a few times. The V and J genes are TRBV11-2 and TRBJ1-1; 10 bases align to TRBD1. V lost 5 bases, J lost 0 bases, and 6 bases stayed unmatched. CDR1 is SGHAT, CDR2 FQNNGV, per germline. This CDR3 has 16 residues. The CDR3 DNA reads TGTGCCAGCAGCCCCCCGGGACAGGGGATGAACACTGAAGCTTTCTTT. The encoded protein is CASSPPGQGMNTEAFF. The variable domain in full, completed from reference TRBV11-2 and TRBJ1-1, reads EAGVAQSPRYKIIEKRQSVAFWCNPISGHATLYWYQQILGQGPKLLIQFQNNGVVDDSQLPKDRFSAERLKGVDSTLKIQPAKLEDSAVYLCASSPPGQGMNTEAFFGQGTRLTVV.

This clonotype appeared a few times. The rearrangement joins TRBV10-3 to TRBJ2-1, with D maybe TRBD2 (6 bases). Trimming pared 4 bases from V and 8 bases from J, leaving 15 bases between. Germline V CDR1 and CDR2: ENHRY, SYGVKD. The CDR3 is 14 amino acids. For the CDR3, the DNA is TGTGCCATCAGTGTGTGGCTAGCGAAGGATGAGCAGTTCTTC. This sequence encodes CAISVWLAKDEQFF.

This clonotype was detected ten times or more. This rearrangement joins TRBV3-1 to TRBJ1-6, with 10 bases matching TRBD1. Germline lookup yields CDR1 LGHDT and CDR2 YNNKEL (reference sequence). V was clipped by 5 bases and J by 14 bases; unmatched bases: 9. This CDR3 has 14 residues. The CDR3, as DNA: TGTGCCAGCAGCGTCCGGGACAGGGGCGCCGCCCTCCACTTT. This translates into CASSVRDRGAALHF.

As regards this clonotype: A read error may produce the germline difference seen at one junction end. This chain uses TRBV7-2 with TRBJ1-1; no clear D gene. CDR1 SGHTA and CDR2 FQGNSA come from the germline V gene. The CDR3 has 12 residues. The CDR3 spells CACSFKNTEAFF. CDR3 in DNA: TGTGCCTGCAGCTTCAAGAACACTGAAGCTTTCTTT.

To note about this clonotype: Possible read error: a much larger clone is one base away. The CDR3 region is CASIQGVSRRLTDTQYF. The CDR3 coding sequence is TGTGCCAGCATCCAAGGGGTCTCGCGGAGGCTCACAGATACGCAGTATTTT. The V gene is TRBV3-1, the J gene TRBJ2-3, with D perhaps assigned TRBD1 or TRBD2 (5 bases each). CDR1 and CDR2 from the germline V gene are LGHDT and YNNKEL (reference sequence). The CDR3 is made up of 17 amino acids.

This clonotype was seen a handful of times. The chain combines TRBV12-3 or TRBV12-4 with TRBJ1-1; a weak D match, TRBD1 (6 bases). The CDR3 extends over 13 amino acids. The V end lost 4 bases, the J end lost 6 bases, and 12 bases lay between the germline ends. Here the CDR3 DNA reads TGTGCCAGCAGTTCGACACAGGGTGCTGAAGCTTTCTTT. This codes for CASSSTQGAEAFF.

This clonotype was observed a few times. The rearrangement links TRBV12-3 or TRBV12-4 to TRBJ2-3; the match to TRBD2 covers 11 bases. The CDR3 sequence is 18 residues long. With V trimmed by 5 bases and J by 0 bases, 10 bases remained unmatched. The CDR3 region has the DNA TGTGCCAGCAGTCGCCTCACACTAGCGGGGGCCAGCACAGATACGCAGTATTTT. It specifies CASSRLTLAGASTDTQYF.

The chain recombines TRBV4-1 with TRBJ1-2; D is unclear. The germline gives CDR1 MGHRA, CDR2 YSYEKL. Trimming cost V 0 bases and J 1 base, with 9 bases left between them. The CDR3 extends over 15 amino acids. CDR3 sequence (DNA): TGCGCCAGCAGCCAAGACAGGACGGATAACTATGGCTACACCTTC. It translates to CASSQDRTDNYGYTF.

This clonotype was seen a handful of times. The chain is built from TRBV7-2 and TRBJ2-3; weak D call: TRBD1 (5 bases). The CDR3 spans 18 residues. Germline CDR1 reads SGHTA; CDR2 reads FQGNSA. The V gene lost 1 base and the J gene lost 0 bases, with 17 bases spanning the gap. The CDR3 nucleotides are TGTGCCAGCAGCTTAGTTGGTTCAGGGCTGGCAAGCACAGATACGCAGTATTTT. Translated, it gives CASSLVGSGLASTDTQYF.

This clonotype was seen ten or more times. The rearrangement links TRBV25-1 to TRBJ1-4, with 7 positions matching TRBD1. J lost 2 bases, V lost 6 bases, and 12 bases had no gene match. In germline, CDR1 is MGHDK, CDR2 SYGVNS. The CDR3 spans 17 residues. CDR3 nucleotides: TGTGCCAGCAGCAAACCCGCCAGGGGGTCTACTAATGAAAAACTGTTTTTT. It codes for CASSKPARGSTNEKLFF. Based on the CDR3 plus reference TRBV25-1 and TRBJ1-4, the full variable domain is EADIYQTPRYLVIGTGKKITLECSQTMGHDKMYWYQQDPGMELHLIHYSYGVNSTEKGDLSSESTVSRIRTEHFPLTLESARPSHTSQYLCASSKPARGSTNEKLFFGSGTQLSVL.

The rearrangement joins TRBV6-2 or TRBV6-3 to TRBJ1-1; D is perhaps TRBD1 (5 bases). The ends were cut back, 9 bases at V and 0 bases at J, with 14 bases in the middle. Germline loops: CDR1 MNHEY, CDR2 SVGEGT. CDR3 length equals 14 residues. The CDR3 loop is CASAGLLLNTEAFF. DNA of the CDR3: TGTGCCAGTGCAGGGCTCCTGCTGAACACTGAAGCTTTCTTT.

The V gene is TRBV18, the J gene TRBJ2-2, with 9 bases lining up with TRBD2. The CDR3 is made up of 16 amino acids. Germline trimming cut 3 bases from V and 6 bases from J; bases unmatched to any gene: 8. From germline, CDR1 is KGHSH and CDR2 LQKENI. The CDR3 region is CASSPELAGTSGELFF. The CDR3 DNA sequence: TGTGCCAGCTCACCTGAACTAGCGGGTACCTCCGGGGAGCTGTTTTTT.

This clonotype appeared many times. J is TRBJ1-2 and V is TRBV12-3 or TRBV12-4, with 10 bases that match TRBD1. This CDR3 is 16 amino acids long. The junction had 15 bases not matched to a gene; V was cut back by 6 bases and J by 8 bases. CDR3 protein: CASSVTGGSLEGGYTF. DNA for the CDR3: TGTGCCAGCAGCGTGACAGGGGGCTCCCTTGAGGGAGGCTACACCTTC.

The chain joins TRBV7-2 to TRBJ1-1; 7 nucleotides align to TRBD1. Losses at the gene ends were 5 bases for V and 6 bases for J; bases not matched to a gene: 6. This CDR3 has 13 amino acids. Germline V gene lookup returns CDR1 SGHTA and CDR2 FQGNSA. CDR3 region: CASSGRGRAEAFF. CDR3 sequence (DNA): TGTGCCAGCAGCGGCAGGGGGAGGGCTGAAGCTTTCTTT.

V and J are TRBV7-2 and TRBJ2-7, with D unclear. The V end lost 3 bases, the J end lost 0 bases, and 6 bases lay between the germline ends. Germline-derived CDR1 and CDR2 are SGHTA and FQGNSA. CDR3 size: 13 residues. CDR3 nucleotides: TGTGCCAGCAGCTTCTCCAGCTCCTACGAGCAGTACGTC. Amino acids: CASSFSSSYEQYV.

This clonotype appeared a few times. The V call is TRBV29-1, the J call TRBJ1-2, with a tentative D call TRBD1 (5 bases). Deletions cut 7 bases from V and 3 bases from J, with 15 bases between. The V gene's germline CDR1 is SQVTM and CDR2 ANQGSEA. CDR3 length: 13 amino acids. The chain's CDR3 is CSGAAGGDYGYTF. In DNA form, the CDR3 reads TGCAGCGGAGCAGCCGGAGGGGACTATGGCTACACCTTC.

This clonotype came up many times. This chain links TRBV7-2 with TRBJ1-1; no clear D. Trimming took off 1 base at V and 3 bases at J, with 12 bases between the two ends. The CDR3 is 15 residues long. Germline V CDR1 and CDR2: SGHTA, FQGNSA. CDR3 DNA: TGTGCCAGCAGCTTAGATGGGGTTCTTGACACTGAAGCTTTCTTT. Translating it yields CASSLDGVLDTEAFF.

The sample holds many counts of this clonotype. The chain recombines TRBV7-3 with TRBJ2-1; a possible D gene is TRBD2 (5 bases). The CDR3 totals 13 residues. The V and J ends lost 5 bases and 5 bases respectively, with 10 bases between them. Looked up from germline, CDR1 is SGHTA and CDR2 is FQGTGA. The CDR3 DNA sequence: TGTGCCAGCAGCACGGACTCTAACAATGAGCAGTTCTTC. It encodes CASSTDSNNEQFF.

This clonotype turned up a few times. The chain carries TRBV29-1 and TRBJ2-4; 7 positions match TRBD1. J lost 7 bases, V lost 5 bases, and 8 bases had no gene match. Germline V CDR1 and CDR2: SQVTM, ANQGSEA. The CDR3 runs to 13 residues. This CDR3 reads CSVFSGQANIQYF. The CDR3 nucleotides are TGCAGCGTTTTCAGCGGACAGGCCAACATTCAGTACTTC.

The chain is built from TRBV7-6 and TRBJ2-7, with D possibly being TRBD2 (5 bases). This CDR3 has 14 amino acids. The germline V gene encodes CDR1 SGHVS and CDR2 FNYEAQ. V was pared by 5 bases and J by 6 bases, with 17 bases between. The CDR3 coding sequence is TGTGCCAGCAGCCGACCCGGGGAACGCATCGAGCAGTACTTC. Amino acids: CASSRPGERIEQYF.